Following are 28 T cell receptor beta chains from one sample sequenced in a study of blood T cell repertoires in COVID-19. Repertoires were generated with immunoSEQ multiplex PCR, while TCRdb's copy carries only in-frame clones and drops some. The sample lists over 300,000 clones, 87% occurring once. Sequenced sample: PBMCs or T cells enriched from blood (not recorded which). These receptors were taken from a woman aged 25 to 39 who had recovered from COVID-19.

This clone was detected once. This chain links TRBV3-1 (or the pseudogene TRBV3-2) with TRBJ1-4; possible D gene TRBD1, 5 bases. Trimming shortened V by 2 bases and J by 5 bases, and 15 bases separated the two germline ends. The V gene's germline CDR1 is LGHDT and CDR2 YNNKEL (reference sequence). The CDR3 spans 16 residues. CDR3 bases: TGTGCCAGCAGCCAAAGGGCGGGACGTTTGAATGAAAAACTGTTTTTT. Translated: CASSQRAGRLNEKLFF.

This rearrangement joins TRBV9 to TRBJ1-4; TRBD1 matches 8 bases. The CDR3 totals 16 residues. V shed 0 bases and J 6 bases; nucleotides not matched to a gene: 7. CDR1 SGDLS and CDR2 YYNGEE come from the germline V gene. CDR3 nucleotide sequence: TGTGCCAGCAGCGTAGAAGTCAGGACAGGGTATGAAAAACTGTTTTTT. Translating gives CASSVEVRTGYEKLFF.

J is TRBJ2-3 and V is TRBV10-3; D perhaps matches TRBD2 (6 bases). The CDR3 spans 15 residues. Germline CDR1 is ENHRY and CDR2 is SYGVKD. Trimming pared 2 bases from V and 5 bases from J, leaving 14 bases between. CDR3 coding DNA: TGTGCCATCAGTGAGGCGGGAACAAGGGGAGATACGCAGTATTTT. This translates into CAISEAGTRGDTQYF.

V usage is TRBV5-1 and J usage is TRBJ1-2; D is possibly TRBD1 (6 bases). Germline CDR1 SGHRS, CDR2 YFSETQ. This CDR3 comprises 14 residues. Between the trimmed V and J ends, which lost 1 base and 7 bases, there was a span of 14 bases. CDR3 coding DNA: TGCGCCAGCAGCTTGAGTCGGACAGCTGGTGGCTACACCTTC. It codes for CASSLSRTAGGYTF. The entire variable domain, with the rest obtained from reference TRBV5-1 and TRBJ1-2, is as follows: KAGVTQTPRYLIKTRGQQVTLSCSPISGHRSVSWYQQTPGQGLQFLFEYFSETQRNKGNFPGRFSGRQFSNSRSEMNVSTLELGDSALYLCASSLSRTAGGYTFGSGTRLTVV.

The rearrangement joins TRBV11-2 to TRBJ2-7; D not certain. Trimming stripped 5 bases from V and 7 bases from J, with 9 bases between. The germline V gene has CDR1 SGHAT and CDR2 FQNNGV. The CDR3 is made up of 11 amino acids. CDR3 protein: CASSTAKEQYF. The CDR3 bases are TGTGCCAGCAGCACCGCGAAAGAGCAGTACTTC. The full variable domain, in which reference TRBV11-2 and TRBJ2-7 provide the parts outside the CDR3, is EAGVAQSPRYKIIEKRQSVAFWCNPISGHATLYWYQQILGQGPKLLIQFQNNGVVDDSQLPKDRFSAERLKGVDSTLKIQPAKLEDSAVYLCASSTAKEQYFGPGTRLTVT.

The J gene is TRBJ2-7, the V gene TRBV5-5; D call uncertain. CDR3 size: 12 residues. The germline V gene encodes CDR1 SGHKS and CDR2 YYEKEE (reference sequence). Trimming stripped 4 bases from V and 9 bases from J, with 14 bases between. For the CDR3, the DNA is TGTGCCAGCAGCCCAGACTTAACCGGGCAGTACTTC. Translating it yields CASSPDLTGQYF.

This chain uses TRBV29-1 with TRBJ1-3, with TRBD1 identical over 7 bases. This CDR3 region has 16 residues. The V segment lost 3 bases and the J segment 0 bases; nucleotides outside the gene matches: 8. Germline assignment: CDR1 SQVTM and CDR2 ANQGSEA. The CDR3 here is CSVEVRGAHSGNTIYF. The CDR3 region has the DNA TGCAGCGTTGAGGTCAGGGGGGCCCACTCTGGAAACACCATATATTTT.

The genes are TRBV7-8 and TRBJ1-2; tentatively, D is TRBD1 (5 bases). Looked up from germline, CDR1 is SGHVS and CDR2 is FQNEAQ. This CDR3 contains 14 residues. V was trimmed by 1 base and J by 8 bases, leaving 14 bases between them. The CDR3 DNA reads TGTGCCAGCAGCTTAGGTAGAACAGGAGGGGGCTACACCTTC. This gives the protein CASSLGRTGGGYTF.

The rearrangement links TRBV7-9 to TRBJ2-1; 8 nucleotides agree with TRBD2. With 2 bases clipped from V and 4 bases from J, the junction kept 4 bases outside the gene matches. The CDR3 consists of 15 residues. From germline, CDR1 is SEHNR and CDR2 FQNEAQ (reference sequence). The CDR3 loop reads CASSLLAGAYNEQFF. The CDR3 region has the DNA TGTGCCAGCAGCTTACTAGCGGGTGCGTACAATGAGCAGTTCTTC.

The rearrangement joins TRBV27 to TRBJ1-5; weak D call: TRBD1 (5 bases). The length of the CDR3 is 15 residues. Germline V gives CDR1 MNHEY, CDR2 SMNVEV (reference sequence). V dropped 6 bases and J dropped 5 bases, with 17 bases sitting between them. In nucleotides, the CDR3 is TGTGCCAGCAGCCTAAAGCAGGGAGGAGATCAGCCCCAGCATTTT. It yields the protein CASSLKQGGDQPQHF.

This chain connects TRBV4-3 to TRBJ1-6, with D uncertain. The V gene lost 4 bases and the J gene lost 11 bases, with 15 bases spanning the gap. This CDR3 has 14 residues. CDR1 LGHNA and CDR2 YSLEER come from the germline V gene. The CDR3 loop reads CASSLEGRRTPLHF. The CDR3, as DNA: TGCGCCAGCAGCCTAGAGGGCAGAAGAACACCCCTCCACTTT.

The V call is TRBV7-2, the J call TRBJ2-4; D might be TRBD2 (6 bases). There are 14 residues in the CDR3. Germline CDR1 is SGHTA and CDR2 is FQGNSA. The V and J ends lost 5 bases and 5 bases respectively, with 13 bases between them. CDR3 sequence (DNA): TGTGCCAGCAGCCCCGACGGGGGAGAAAACATTCAGTACTTC. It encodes CASSPDGGENIQYF.

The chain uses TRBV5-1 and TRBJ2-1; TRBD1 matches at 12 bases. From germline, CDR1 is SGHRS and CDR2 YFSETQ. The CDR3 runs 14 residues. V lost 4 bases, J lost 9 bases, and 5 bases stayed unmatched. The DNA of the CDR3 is TGCGCCAGCAGCAGCCGGGACAGGGGGCCTGAGCAGTTCTTC. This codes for CASSSRDRGPEQFF.

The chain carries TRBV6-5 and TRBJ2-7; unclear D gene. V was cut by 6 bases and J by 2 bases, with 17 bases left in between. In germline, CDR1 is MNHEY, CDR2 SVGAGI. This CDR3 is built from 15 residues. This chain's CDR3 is CASSPVGPRTYEQYF. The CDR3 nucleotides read TGTGCCAGCAGCCCCGTGGGCCCCCGGACCTACGAGCAGTACTTC.

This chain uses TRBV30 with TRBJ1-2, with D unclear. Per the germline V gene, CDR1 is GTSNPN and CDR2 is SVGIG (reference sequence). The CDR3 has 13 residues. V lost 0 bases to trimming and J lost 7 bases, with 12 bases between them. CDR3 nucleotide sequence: TGTGCCTGGAGTGTACCCCGGCGGGGTGGCTACACCTTC. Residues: CAWSVPRRGGYTF.

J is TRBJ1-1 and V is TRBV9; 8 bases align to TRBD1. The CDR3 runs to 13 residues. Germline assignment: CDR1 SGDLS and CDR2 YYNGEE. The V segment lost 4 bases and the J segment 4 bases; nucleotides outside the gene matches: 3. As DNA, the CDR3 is TGTGCCAGCAGCTTAACAGGGGGCACTGAAGCTTTCTTT. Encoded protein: CASSLTGGTEAFF. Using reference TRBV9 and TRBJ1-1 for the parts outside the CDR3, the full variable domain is DSGVTQTPKHLITATGQRVTLRCSPRSGDLSVYWYQQSLDQGLQFLIQYYNGEERAKGNILERFSAQQFPDLHSELNLSSLELGDSALYFCASSLTGGTEAFFGQGTRLTVV.

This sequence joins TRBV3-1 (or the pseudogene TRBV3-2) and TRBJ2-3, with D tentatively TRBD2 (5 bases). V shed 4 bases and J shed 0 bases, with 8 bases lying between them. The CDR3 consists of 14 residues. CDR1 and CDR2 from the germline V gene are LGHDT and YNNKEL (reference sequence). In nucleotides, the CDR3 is TGTGCCAGCAGCCTGAGGGCTAGCACAGATACGCAGTATTTT. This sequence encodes CASSLRASTDTQYF.

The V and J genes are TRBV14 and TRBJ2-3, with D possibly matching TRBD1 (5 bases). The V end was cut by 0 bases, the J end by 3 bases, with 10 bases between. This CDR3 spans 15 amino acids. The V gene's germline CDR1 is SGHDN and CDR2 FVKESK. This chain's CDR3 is CASSQEQGWTDTQYF. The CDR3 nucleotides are TGTGCCAGCAGCCAAGAGCAGGGTTGGACAGATACGCAGTATTTT.

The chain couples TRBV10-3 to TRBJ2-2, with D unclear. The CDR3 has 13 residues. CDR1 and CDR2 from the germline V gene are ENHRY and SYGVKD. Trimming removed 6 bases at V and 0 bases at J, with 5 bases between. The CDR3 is CAISLANTGELFF. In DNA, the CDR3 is TGTGCCATCAGCCTAGCGAACACCGGGGAGCTGTTTTTT.

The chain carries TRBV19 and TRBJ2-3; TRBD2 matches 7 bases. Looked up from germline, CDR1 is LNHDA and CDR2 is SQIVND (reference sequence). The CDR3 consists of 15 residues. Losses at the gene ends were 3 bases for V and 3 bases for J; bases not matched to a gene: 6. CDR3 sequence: CASSISRGGTDTQYF. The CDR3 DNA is TGTGCCAGTAGTATTTCCCGGGGAGGGACAGATACGCAGTATTTT.

CDR3 residues: CASSRVGGSNEKLFF. In DNA form, the CDR3 reads TGTGCCAGCAGCCGTGTCGGGGGATCTAATGAAAAACTGTTTTTT. V and J are TRBV3-1 (or the pseudogene TRBV3-2) and TRBJ1-4; tentative D call: TRBD1 (5 bases). This CDR3 is built from 15 residues. Germline loops: CDR1 LGHDT, CDR2 YNNKEL (reference sequence). Trimming shortened V by 4 bases and J by 3 bases, and 12 bases separated the two germline ends.

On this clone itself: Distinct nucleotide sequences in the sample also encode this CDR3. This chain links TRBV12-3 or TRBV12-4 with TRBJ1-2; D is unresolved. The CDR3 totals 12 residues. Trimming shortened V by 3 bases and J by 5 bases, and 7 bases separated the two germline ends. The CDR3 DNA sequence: TGTGCCAGCAGTTTTGGCAGATATGGCTACACCTTC. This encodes CASSFGRYGYTF.

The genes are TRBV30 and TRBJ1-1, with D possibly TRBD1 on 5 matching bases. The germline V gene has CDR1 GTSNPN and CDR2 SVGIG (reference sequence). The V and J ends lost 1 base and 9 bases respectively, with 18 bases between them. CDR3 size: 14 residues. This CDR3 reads CAWSEGLVAAQAFF. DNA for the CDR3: TGTGCCTGGAGTGAGGGGCTGGTGGCAGCTCAAGCTTTCTTT.

CDR3 nucleotides: TGCGCCAGCAGCCGGCGGGACGCTCTTTCTAACACTGAAGCTTTCTTT. It specifies CASSRRDALSNTEAFF. The chain combines TRBV4-1 with TRBJ1-1; tentative D call: TRBD1 (5 bases). The CDR3 consists of 16 residues. V was trimmed by 4 bases and J by 2 bases, leaving 17 bases between them. CDR1 and CDR2 (germline): MGHRA, YSYEKL.

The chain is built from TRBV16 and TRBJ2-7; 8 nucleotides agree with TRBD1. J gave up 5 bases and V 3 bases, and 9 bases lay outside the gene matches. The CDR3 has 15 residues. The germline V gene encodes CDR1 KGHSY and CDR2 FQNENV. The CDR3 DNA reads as TGTGCCAGCAGCCATCGACAGGGGCCGGGGAACGAGCAGTACTTC. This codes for CASSHRQGPGNEQYF. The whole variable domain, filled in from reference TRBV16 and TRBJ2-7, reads GEEVAQTPKHLVRGEGQKAKLYCAPIKGHSYVFWYQQVLKNEFKFLISFQNENVFDETGMPKERFSAKCLPNSPCSLEIQATKLEDSAVYFCASSHRQGPGNEQYFGPGTRLTVT.

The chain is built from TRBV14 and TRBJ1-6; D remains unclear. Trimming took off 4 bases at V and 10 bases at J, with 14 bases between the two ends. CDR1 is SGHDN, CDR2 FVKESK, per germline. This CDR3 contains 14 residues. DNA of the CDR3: TGTGCCAGCAGCCGGACTCGGGAGTGGTCACCCCTCCACTTT. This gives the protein CASSRTREWSPLHF.

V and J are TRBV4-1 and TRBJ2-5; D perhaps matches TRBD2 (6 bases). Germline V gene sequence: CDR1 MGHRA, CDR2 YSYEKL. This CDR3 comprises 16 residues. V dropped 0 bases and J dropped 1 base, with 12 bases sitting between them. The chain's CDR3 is CASSQDGRGPQETQYF. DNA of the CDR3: TGCGCCAGCAGCCAAGATGGGCGGGGACCCCAAGAGACCCAGTACTTC.

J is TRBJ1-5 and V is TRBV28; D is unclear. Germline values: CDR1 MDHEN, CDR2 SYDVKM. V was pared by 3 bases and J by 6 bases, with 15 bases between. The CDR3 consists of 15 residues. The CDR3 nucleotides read TGTGCCAGCAGTTTGGGAGGCGAAATGGGTCAGCCCCAGCATTTT. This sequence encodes CASSLGGEMGQPQHF.